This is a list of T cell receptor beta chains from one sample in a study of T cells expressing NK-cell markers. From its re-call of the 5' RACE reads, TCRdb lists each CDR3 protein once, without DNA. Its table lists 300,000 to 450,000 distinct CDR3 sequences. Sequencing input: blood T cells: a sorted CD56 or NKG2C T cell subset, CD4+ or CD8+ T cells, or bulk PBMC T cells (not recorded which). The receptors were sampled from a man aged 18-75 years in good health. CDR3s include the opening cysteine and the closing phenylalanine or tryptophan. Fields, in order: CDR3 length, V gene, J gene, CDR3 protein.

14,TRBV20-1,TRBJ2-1,CSARIASGVELEFF
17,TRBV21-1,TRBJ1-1,CASSKVGTQKIVAEAFF
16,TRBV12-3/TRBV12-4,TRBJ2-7,CASSLTGGSGAYEQYF
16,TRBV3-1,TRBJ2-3,CASSPQGNLYTDTQYF
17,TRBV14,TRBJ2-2,CASSQDWAGGTTGELFF
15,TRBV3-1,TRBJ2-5,CASSQAQRPSPTQYF
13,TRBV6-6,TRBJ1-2,CASSYGLQYGYTF
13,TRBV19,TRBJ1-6,CAARGTGYSPLHF
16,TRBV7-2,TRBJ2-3,CASRAASGGRTDTQYF
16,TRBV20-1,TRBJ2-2,CSAGASGGGFTGELFF
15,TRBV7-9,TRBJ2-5,CASSLGVAGPETQYF
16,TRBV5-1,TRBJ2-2,CASSYSGDLYTGELFF
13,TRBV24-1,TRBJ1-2,CATSEDRGGGYTF
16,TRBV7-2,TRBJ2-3,CASSPWGLPSSDTQYF
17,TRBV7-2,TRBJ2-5,CASSKPGVAGGQETQYF
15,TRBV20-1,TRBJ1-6,CSATSDRTYNSPLHF
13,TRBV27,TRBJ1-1,CASSLMGETEAFF
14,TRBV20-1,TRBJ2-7,CSARDSYRPYEQYF
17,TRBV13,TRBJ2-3,CASSANRVGRGTDTQYF
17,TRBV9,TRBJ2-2,CASSVFHGSSNTGELFF
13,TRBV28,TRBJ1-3,CASSRVGGNTIYF
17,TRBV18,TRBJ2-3,CASKSGTALRKTDTQYF
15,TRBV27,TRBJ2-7,CASAKRGSSTYEQYF
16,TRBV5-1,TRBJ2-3,CASSPTGTGAPDTQYF
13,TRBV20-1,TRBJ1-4,CSGGSPIGEKLFF
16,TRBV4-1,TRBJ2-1,CASSLSSAGEYNEQFF
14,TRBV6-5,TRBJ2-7,CASSYVGTFYEQYF
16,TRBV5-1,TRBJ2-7,CASRPVGFESSYEQYF
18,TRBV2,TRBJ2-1,CASSPGQFRAGGADEQFF
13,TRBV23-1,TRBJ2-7,CARGRGTPGRQYF
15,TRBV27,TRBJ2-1,CASSTTGTGRNEQFF
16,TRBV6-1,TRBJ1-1,CASSEERSGPNTEAFF
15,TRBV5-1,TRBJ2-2,CASSWDQPNTGELFF
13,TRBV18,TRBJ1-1,CASSASERTEAFF
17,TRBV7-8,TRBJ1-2,CASSTRTGTGGGYGYTF
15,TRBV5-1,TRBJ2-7,CASSPNPGSSYEQYF
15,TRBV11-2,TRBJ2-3,CAMASGGSSTDTQYF
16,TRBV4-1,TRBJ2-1,CASSQPGLAGRNEQFF
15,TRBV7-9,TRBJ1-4,CASSLKGGVGEKLFF
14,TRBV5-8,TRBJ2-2,CASSLGQGIGELFF
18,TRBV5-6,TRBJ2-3,CASSLGPPSSGGRRTQYF
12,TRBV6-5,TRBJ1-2,CASSYFAGGYTF
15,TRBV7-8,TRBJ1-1,CASSLGGRLNTEAFF
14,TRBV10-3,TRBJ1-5,CAISVTGENQPQHF
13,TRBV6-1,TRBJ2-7,CASRRMGFGEQYF
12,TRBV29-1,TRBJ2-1,CSGGQGNNEQFF
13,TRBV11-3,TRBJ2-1,CASSGGVGSEQFF
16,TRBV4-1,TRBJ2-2,CASSLTRTGYTGELFF
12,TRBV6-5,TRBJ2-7,CATRQMPYEQYF
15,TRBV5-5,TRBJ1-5,CASSLLDSHVQPQHF
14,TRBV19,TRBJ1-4,CASSHKTTNEKLFF
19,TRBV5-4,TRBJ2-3,CASSLARRGLGPSTDTQYF
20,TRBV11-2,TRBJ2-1,CASSFTRGRGKRGVYNEQFF
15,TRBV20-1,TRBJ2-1,CSAESTSGKNNEQFF